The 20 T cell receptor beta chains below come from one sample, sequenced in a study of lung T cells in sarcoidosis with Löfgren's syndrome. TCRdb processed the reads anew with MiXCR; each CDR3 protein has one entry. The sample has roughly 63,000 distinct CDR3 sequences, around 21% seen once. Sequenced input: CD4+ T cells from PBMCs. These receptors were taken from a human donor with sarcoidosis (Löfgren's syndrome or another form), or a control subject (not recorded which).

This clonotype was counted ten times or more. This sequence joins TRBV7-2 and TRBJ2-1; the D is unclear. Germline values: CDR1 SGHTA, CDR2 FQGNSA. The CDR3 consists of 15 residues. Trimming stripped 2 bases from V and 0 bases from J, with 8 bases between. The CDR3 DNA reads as TGTGCCAGCAGCTTAAACTGGATCTCCTACAATGAGCAGTTCTTC. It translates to CASSLNWISYNEQFF.

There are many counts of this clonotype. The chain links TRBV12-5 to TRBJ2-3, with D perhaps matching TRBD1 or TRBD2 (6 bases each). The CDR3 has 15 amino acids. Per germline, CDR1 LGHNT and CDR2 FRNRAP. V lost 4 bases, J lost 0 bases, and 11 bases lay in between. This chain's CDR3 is CASGWGAVSTDTQYF. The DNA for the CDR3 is TGTGCTAGTGGTTGGGGGGCCGTTAGCACAGATACGCAGTATTTT.

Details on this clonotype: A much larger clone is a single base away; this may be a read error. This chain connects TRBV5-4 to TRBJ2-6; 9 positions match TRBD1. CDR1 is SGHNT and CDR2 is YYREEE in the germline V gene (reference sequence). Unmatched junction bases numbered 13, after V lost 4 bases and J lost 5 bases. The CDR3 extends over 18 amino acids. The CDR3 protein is CASSRFGTGISRANVLTF. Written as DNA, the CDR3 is TGTGCCAGCAGCAGGTTCGGGACAGGGATATCTAGGGCCAACGTCCTGACTTTC.

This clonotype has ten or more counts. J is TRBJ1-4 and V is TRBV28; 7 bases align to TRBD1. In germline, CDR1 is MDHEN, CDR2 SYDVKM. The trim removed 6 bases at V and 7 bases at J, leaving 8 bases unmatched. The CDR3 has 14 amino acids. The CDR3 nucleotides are TGTGCCAGCAGATCCCAGGGGGGGAGTGAAAAACTGTTTTTT. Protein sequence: CASRSQGGSEKLFF. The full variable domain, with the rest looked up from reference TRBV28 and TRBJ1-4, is DVKVTQSSRYLVKRTGEKVFLECVQDMDHENMFWYRQDPGLGLRLIYFSYDVKMKEKGDIPEGYSVSREKKERFSLILESASTNQTSMYLCASRSQGGSEKLFFGSGTQLSVL.

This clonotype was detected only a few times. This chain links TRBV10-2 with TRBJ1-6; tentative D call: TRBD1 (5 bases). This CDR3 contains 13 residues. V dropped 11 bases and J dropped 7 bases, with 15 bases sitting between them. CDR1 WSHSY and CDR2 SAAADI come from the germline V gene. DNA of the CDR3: TGCGCCGGAGGGACTGGAATAAATTCACCCCTCCACTTT. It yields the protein CAGGTGINSPLHF.

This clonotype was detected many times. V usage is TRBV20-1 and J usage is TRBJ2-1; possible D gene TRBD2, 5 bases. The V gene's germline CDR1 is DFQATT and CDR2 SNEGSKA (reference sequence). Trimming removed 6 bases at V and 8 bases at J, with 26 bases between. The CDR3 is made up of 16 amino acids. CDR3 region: CSAPSRGSSSVDEQFF. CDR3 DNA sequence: TGCAGTGCGCCTTCCCGGGGTTCGTCGTCCGTCGATGAGCAGTTCTTC.

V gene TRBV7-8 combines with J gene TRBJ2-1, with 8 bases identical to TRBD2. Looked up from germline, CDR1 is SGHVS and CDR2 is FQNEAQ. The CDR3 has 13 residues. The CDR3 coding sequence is TGTAGAGCCGGGAGGGCAGAGAACAATGAGCAGTTCTTC. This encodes CRAGRAENNEQFF.

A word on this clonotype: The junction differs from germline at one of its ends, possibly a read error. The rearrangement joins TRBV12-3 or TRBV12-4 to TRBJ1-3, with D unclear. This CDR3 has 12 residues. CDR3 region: CASSSSGNTIHF. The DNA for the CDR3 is TGTGCCAGCAGTTCCTCTGGAAACACCATACATTTT.

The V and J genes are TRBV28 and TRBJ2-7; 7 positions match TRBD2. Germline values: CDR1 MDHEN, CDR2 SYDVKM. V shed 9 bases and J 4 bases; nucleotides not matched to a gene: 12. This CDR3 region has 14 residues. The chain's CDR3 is CASSTDGRSYEQYF. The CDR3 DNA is TGTGCCAGTTCGACGGACGGGAGGTCTTACGAGCAGTACTTC. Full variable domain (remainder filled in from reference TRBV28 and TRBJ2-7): DVKVTQSSRYLVKRTGEKVFLECVQDMDHENMFWYRQDPGLGLRLIYFSYDVKMKEKGDIPEGYSVSREKKERFSLILESASTNQTSMYLCASSTDGRSYEQYFGPGTRLTVT.

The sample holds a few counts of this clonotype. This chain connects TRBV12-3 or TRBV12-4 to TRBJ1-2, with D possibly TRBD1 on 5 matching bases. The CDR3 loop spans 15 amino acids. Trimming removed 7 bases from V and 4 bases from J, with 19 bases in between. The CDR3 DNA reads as TGTGCCAGCACCCCAACGGGGGAGGGCACCTATGGCTACACCTTC. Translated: CASTPTGEGTYGYTF.

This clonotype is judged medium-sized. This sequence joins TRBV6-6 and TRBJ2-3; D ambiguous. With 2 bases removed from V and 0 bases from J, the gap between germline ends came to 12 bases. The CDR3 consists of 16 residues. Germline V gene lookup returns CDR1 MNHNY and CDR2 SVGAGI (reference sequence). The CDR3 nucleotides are TGTGCCAGCAGTTACGGTGGCTACAAAAGCACAGATACGCAGTATTTT. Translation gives CASSYGGYKSTDTQYF.

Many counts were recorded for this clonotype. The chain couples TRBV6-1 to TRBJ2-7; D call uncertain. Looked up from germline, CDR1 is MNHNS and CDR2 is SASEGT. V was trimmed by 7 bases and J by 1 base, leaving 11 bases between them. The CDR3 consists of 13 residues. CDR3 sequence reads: CASKQRDSYEQYV. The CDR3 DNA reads TGTGCCAGCAAACAACGAGATTCCTACGAGCAGTACGTC.

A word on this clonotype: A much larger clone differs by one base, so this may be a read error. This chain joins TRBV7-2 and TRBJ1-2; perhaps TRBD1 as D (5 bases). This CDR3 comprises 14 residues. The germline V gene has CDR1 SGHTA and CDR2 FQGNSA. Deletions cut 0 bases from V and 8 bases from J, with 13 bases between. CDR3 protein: CASSLAGALGGYTF. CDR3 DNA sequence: TGTGCCAGCAGCTTAGCAGGGGCTCTGGGAGGCTACACCTTC.

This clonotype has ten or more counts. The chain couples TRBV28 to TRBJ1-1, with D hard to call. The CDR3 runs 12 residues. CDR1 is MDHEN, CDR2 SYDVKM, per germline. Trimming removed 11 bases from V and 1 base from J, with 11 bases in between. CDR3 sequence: CAHREANTEAFF. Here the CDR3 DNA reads TGTGCCCATCGAGAGGCGAACACTGAAGCTTTCTTT.

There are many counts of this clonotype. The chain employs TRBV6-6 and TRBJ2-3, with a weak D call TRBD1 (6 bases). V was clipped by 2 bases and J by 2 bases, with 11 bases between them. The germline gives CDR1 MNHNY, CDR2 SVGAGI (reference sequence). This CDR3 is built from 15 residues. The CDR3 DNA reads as TGTGCCAGCAGTTACCAGGGGCTCGTCACAGATACGCAGTATTTT. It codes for CASSYQGLVTDTQYF.

CDR3 loop: CATSADSTDTQYF. The CDR3 nucleotides read TGTGCCACCAGTGCGGATAGCACAGATACGCAGTATTTT. This chain uses TRBV24-1 with TRBJ2-3; D is ambiguous. The CDR3 is 13 residues long. Germline V gives CDR1 KGHDR, CDR2 SFDVKD. V lost 5 bases, J lost 0 bases, and 5 bases lay in between.

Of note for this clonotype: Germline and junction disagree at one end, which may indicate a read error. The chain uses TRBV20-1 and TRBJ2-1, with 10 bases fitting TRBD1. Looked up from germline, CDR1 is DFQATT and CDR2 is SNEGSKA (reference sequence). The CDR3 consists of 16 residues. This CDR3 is CGAAQLGQGFYDEQFF. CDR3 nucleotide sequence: TGCGGTGCTGCCCAACTGGGACAGGGGTTCTACGATGAGCAGTTCTTC.

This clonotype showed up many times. The CDR3 nucleotides read TGTGCCAGCAGTAGGGAATTGCGGAGTGGCTACACCTTC. It translates to CASSRELRSGYTF. This sequence joins TRBV6-1 and TRBJ1-2, with D hard to call. Germline CDR1 is MNHNS and CDR2 is SASEGT. V gave up 5 bases and J gave up 7 bases, with 14 bases separating them. The CDR3 totals 13 residues.

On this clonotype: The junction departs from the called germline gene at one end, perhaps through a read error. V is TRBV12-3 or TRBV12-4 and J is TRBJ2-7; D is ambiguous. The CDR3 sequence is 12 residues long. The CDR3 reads CANSHNQREQYF. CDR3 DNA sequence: TGTGCCAACAGTCATAACCAGAGGGAGCAGTACTTC.

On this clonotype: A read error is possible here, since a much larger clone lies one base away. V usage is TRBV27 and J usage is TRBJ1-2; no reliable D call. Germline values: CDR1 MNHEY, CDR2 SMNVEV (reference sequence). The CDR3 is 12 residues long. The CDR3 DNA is TGTACCAGCGGATCGCGGAACTATGGCTACGCCTTC. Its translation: CTSGSRNYGYAF.